Below, 10 T cell receptor beta chains from the same sample are listed, as sequenced in a study of T cell responses to AZD1222 COVID-19 vaccine. Assay: immunoSEQ multiplex PCR; the TCRdb copy retains only in-frame clones and omits some. The sample yields more than 150,000 clones, 75% to 90% seen once. This sample comprised peripheral blood, obtained on day 0 of AZD1222 vaccination. The receptors were sampled from an adult in good health.

A word on this clone: Mismatch with germline at one junction end may stem from a read error. V and J are TRBV3-1 (or the pseudogene TRBV3-2) and TRBJ1-6, with D perhaps TRBD1 (6 bases). The germline CDR1 and CDR2 sequences are LGHDT and YNNKEL (reference sequence). There are 16 residues in the CDR3. CDR3 residues: CASSQSEDRHNSPLHF. As DNA, the CDR3 is TGTGCCAGCAGCCAATCCGAGGACAGACACAATTCGCCCCTCCACTTT.

The V call is TRBV5-1, the J call TRBJ2-7, with 7 bases lining up with TRBD1. The V segment lost 4 bases and the J segment 2 bases; nucleotides outside the gene matches: 6. Germline V CDR1 and CDR2: SGHRS, YFSETQ. This CDR3 spans 14 amino acids. The CDR3 region is CASSPGQETYEQYF. In DNA form, the CDR3 reads TGCGCCAGCAGCCCCGGACAGGAAACCTACGAGCAGTACTTC.

The chain couples TRBV2 to TRBJ1-2; 12 nucleotides line up with TRBD1. The CDR3 spans 16 residues. Trimming at V came to 4 bases and at J to 8 bases, leaving 11 bases not matched to a gene. Per germline, CDR1 SNHLY and CDR2 FYNNEI. In DNA form, the CDR3 reads TGTGCCAGCAGTGTTTTCGGGACAGGGGGCACGGAAGGCTACACCTTC. The encoded protein is CASSVFGTGGTEGYTF.

Comments on this clone: The sample has other DNA sequences that encode this CDR3 too. This chain joins TRBV5-1 and TRBJ2-2, with D unresolved. Trimming pared 0 bases from V and 0 bases from J, leaving 6 bases between. The CDR3 loop spans 15 amino acids. Germline V lookup: CDR1 SGHRS, CDR2 YFSETQ. The CDR3 DNA follows: TGCGCCAGCAGCTTGGCCCGGGCGAACACCGGGGAGCTGTTTTTT. Translating gives CASSLARANTGELFF. The full variable domain, rest sourced from reference TRBV5-1 and TRBJ2-2, is KAGVTQTPRYLIKTRGQQVTLSCSPISGHRSVSWYQQTPGQGLQFLFEYFSETQRNKGNFPGRFSGRQFSNSRSEMNVSTLELGDSALYLCASSLARANTGELFFGEGSRLTVL.

The rearrangement joins TRBV2 to TRBJ1-4, with D possibly matching TRBD1 (6 bases). V was shortened by 8 bases and J by 3 bases, with 16 bases between the two germline ends. CDR1 is SNHLY, CDR2 FYNNEI, per germline. The CDR3 contains 15 residues. The CDR3 DNA reads TGTGCCAGCTGGTTCTCTGGGGGGCCTAATGAAAAACTGTTTTTT. It codes for CASWFSGGPNEKLFF.

This clone was seen more than once but under ten times. This chain joins TRBV3-1 (or the pseudogene TRBV3-2) and TRBJ1-2; D is possibly TRBD1 (6 bases). Trimming stripped 6 bases from V and 6 bases from J, with 11 bases between. The germline CDR1 and CDR2 sequences are LGHDT and YNNKEL (reference sequence). The CDR3 has 12 residues. The CDR3 region is CASSSQGNGYTF. The CDR3 nucleotides are TGTGCCAGCAGTTCTCAGGGGAATGGCTACACCTTC.

This chain connects TRBV5-1 to TRBJ2-2, with no clear D. Germline V gene sequence: CDR1 SGHRS, CDR2 YFSETQ. The CDR3 totals 14 residues. The V end lost 0 bases, the J end lost 1 base, and 4 bases lay between the germline ends. CDR3 in amino acids: CASSLDQNTGELFF. CDR3 nucleotide sequence: TGCGCCAGCAGCTTGGATCAGAACACCGGGGAGCTGTTTTTT. Together with reference TRBV5-1 and TRBJ2-2, the CDR3 gives the full variable domain: KAGVTQTPRYLIKTRGQQVTLSCSPISGHRSVSWYQQTPGQGLQFLFEYFSETQRNKGNFPGRFSGRQFSNSRSEMNVSTLELGDSALYLCASSLDQNTGELFFGEGSRLTVL.

The V and J genes are TRBV19 and TRBJ1-4; unclear D gene. With 5 bases removed from V and 4 bases from J, the gap between germline ends came to 8 bases. The CDR3 covers 13 residues. Per germline, CDR1 LNHDA and CDR2 SQIVND (reference sequence). The CDR3 DNA reads TGTGCCAGTAGTCCCCGGATTAATGAAAAACTGTTTTTT. Translated, it gives CASSPRINEKLFF.

This chain joins TRBV6-4 and TRBJ2-5; TRBD1 is a possible D gene (6 bases). The germline CDR1 and CDR2 sequences are MRHNA and SNTAGT. V shed 4 bases and J shed 0 bases, with 18 bases lying between them. This CDR3 region has 17 residues. Here the CDR3 DNA reads TGTGCCAGCAGTGCGAATTGGGACAAAGCTTACCAAGAGACCCAGTACTTC. Encoded protein: CASSANWDKAYQETQYF.

This sequence joins TRBV28 and TRBJ2-7; 8 bases fit TRBD1. Germline V gene sequence: CDR1 MDHEN, CDR2 SYDVKM. This CDR3 comprises 15 residues. Trimming took 4 bases from V and 5 from J; bases not matched to a gene: 10. The CDR3 DNA is TGTGCCAGCAGTTCCGCAGGGGGCGCATACGACGAGCAGTACTTC. It is translated as CASSSAGGAYDEQYF.